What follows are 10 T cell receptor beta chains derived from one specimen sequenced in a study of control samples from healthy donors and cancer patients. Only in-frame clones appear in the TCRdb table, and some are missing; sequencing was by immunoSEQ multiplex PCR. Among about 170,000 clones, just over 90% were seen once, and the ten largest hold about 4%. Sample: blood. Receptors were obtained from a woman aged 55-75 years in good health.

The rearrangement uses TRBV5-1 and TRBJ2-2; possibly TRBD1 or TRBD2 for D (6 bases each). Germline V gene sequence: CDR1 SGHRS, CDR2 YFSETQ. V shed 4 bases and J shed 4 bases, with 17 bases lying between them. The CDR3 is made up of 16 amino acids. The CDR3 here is CASSPLPGGGTGELFF. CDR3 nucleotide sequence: TGCGCCAGCAGCCCGCTACCCGGGGGCGGCACCGGGGAGCTGTTTTTT.

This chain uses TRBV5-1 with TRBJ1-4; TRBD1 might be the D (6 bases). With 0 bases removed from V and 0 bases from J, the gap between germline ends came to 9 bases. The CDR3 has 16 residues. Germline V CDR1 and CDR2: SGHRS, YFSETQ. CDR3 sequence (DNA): TGCGCCAGCAGCTTGGGGGGACATGCAACTAATGAAAAACTGTTTTTT. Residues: CASSLGGHATNEKLFF.

The CDR3 reads CASTDRAGETHSYTF. CDR3 sequence (DNA): TGTGCCAGCACCGATAGGGCAGGCGAGACCCATAGCTACACCTTC. The V call is TRBV6-6, the J call TRBJ1-2; D gene unclear. CDR1 is MNHNY, CDR2 SVGAGI, per germline (reference sequence). Trimming removed 7 bases from V and 9 bases from J, with 24 bases in between. The CDR3 spans 15 residues.

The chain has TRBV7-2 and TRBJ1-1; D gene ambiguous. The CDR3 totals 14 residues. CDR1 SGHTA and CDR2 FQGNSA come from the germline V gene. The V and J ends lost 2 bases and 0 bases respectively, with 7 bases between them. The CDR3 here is CASSLYRLNTEAFF. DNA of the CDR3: TGTGCCAGCAGCTTATATCGATTGAACACTGAAGCTTTCTTT.

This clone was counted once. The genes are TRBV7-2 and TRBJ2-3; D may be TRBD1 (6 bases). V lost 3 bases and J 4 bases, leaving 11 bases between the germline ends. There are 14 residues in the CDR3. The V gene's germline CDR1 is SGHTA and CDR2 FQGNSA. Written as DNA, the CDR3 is TGTGCCAGCAGCTTCGACAGGTGGTCAGATACGCAGTATTTT. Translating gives CASSFDRWSDTQYF.

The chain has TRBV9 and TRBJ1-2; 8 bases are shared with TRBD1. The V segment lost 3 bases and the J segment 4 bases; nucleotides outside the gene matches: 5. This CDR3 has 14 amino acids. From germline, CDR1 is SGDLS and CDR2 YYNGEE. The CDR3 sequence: CASSAGQGSYGYTF. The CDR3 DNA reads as TGTGCCAGCAGCGCCGGACAGGGCAGCTATGGCTACACCTTC. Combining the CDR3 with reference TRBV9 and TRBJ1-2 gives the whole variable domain DSGVTQTPKHLITATGQRVTLRCSPRSGDLSVYWYQQSLDQGLQFLIQYYNGEERAKGNILERFSAQQFPDLHSELNLSSLELGDSALYFCASSAGQGSYGYTFGSGTRLTVV.

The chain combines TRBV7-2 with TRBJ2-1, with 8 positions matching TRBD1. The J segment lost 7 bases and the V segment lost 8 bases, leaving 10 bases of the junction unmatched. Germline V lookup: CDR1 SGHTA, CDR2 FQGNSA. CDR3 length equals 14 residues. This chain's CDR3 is CASRPQGVWNEQFF. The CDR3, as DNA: TGTGCCAGCCGCCCACAGGGGGTGTGGAATGAGCAGTTCTTC. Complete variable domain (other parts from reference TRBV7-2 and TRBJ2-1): GAGVSQSPSNKVTEKGKDVELRCDPISGHTALYWYRQSLGQGLEFLIYFQGNSAPDKSGLPSDRFSAERTGGSVSTLTIQRTQQEDSAVYLCASRPQGVWNEQFFGPGTRLTVL.

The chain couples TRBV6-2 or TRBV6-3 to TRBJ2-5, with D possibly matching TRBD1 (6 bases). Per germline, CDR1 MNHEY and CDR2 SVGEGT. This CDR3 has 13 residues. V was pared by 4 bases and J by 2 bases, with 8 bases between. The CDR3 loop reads CASSLGTQETQYF. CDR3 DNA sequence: TGTGCCAGCAGTTTGGGGACACAAGAGACCCAGTACTTC.

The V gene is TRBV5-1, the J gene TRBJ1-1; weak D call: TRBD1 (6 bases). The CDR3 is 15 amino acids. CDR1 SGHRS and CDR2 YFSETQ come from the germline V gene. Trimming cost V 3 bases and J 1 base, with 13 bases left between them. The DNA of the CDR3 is TGCGCCAGCAGCTATACTGGGGGGCAGAACACTGAAGCTTTCTTT. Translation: CASSYTGGQNTEAFF. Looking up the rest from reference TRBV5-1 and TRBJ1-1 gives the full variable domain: KAGVTQTPRYLIKTRGQQVTLSCSPISGHRSVSWYQQTPGQGLQFLFEYFSETQRNKGNFPGRFSGRQFSNSRSEMNVSTLELGDSALYLCASSYTGGQNTEAFFGQGTRLTVV.

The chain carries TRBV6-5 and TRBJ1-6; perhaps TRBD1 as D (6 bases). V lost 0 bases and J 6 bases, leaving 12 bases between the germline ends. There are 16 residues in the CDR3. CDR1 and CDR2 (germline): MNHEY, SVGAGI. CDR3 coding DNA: TGTGCCAGCAGTTACTCGGTTCGGGGGGCTAATTCACCCCTCCACTTT. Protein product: CASSYSVRGANSPLHF.